The sequence of this T cell receptor beta chain was determined in a study of cytomegalovirus exposure and HLA in healthy donors. Study outcomes and limitations: It was only CMV serostatus that was available as immune exposure information.

The PCR was carried out with 60 Vbeta primers and 13 Jbeta primers. Sequencing used immunoSEQ multiplex PCR; TCRdb keeps in-frame clones, though not all of them. The profile shows about 170,000 clones, roughly 70% of them singletons. Comments on this clone: What it recognizes is unknown.

The V end was cut by 5 bases, the J end by 0 bases, with 16 bases between. Germline-derived CDR1 and CDR2 are LNHDA and SQIVND (reference sequence). CDR3 length: 16 amino acids. V gene TRBV19 combines with J gene TRBJ2-5; no clear D gene. Sequencing was done on a sample of PBMCs. The sequence was collected from a woman between 18 and 30 years old in good health and CMV-seropositive. DNA of the CDR3: TGTGCCAGTAGTGATGACACCCAACGATACCAAGAGACCCAGTACTTC. It is translated as CASSDDTQRYQETQYF.